A single T cell receptor beta chain is shown here with its context. The antigen remains undetermined. The sample comes from a study of cytomegalovirus exposure and HLA in healthy donors. Study-level background: In a previous analysis, approximately 110 million unique TCR beta sequences were found from approximately 180 million T cells. Study-level findings and limits: The dataset shows that most TCR sequences were rare, while some public TCRs occurred in many donors. Later, TCR association rates were found to vary by HLA locus, highest for DRB1 and lowest for HLA-C.

Primers for the PCR totalled 60 Vbeta and 13 Jbeta. Assay used: immunoSEQ multiplex PCR; TCRdb lists only in-frame clones, some missing. Of some 180,000 clones in the sample, around 87% were seen once. CDR1 is SNHLY, CDR2 FYNNEI, per germline. Deletions cut 4 bases from V and 0 bases from J, with 12 bases between. The CDR3 covers 15 residues. The V and J genes are TRBV2 and TRBJ1-1, with D unclear. Sequenced input: PBMCs. The source is a boy aged 2 to 10 in good health and CMV-seronegative. Here the CDR3 reads CASSVYGLLNTEAFF. Here the CDR3 DNA reads TGTGCCAGCAGTGTTTATGGGCTATTGAACACTGAAGCTTTCTTT.